The rows below give T cell receptor beta chains drawn from one sample of a study of cytomegalovirus exposure and HLA in healthy donors. Data came from immunoSEQ multiplex PCR; TCRdb stores just in-frame clones and leaves some out. The table has about 140,000 clones, roughly 76% seen once. What was sequenced was PBMCs. Receptors were obtained from a woman in her thirties or forties in good health and CMV-seronegative. The CDR3 runs from the conserved cysteine through the conserved F or W. A D gene is named only where the DNA matches it firmly. A row's size may be missing; if present it is once, few, many or a size class.

clone size: few
J gene: TRBJ1-1
D gene: NA
V gene: TRBV29-1
CDR3 protein: CSVEEYPNTEAFF
CDR3 DNA: TGCAGCGTTGAAGAGTATCCGAACACTGAAGCTTTCTTT

clone size: NA
J gene: TRBJ2-3
D gene: TRBD2
V gene: TRBV5-6
CDR3 protein: CASSFFRIQRGFTDTQYF
CDR3 DNA: TGTGCCAGCAGCTTTTTTCGGATCCAGCGGGGGTTCACAGATACGCAGTATTTT

clone size: NA
J gene: TRBJ2-3
D gene: NA
V gene: TRBV7-9
CDR3 protein: CASSLGKSSAATDTQYF
CDR3 DNA: TGTGCCAGCAGCTTAGGAAAATCTAGCGCTGCCACAGATACGCAGTATTTT

clone size: NA
J gene: TRBJ2-3
D gene: NA
V gene: TRBV11-2
CDR3 protein: CASSLESTNTDTQYF
CDR3 DNA: TGTGCCAGCAGCTTAGAGTCTACCAACACAGATACGCAGTATTTT

clone size: NA
J gene: TRBJ2-3
D gene: NA
V gene: TRBV29-1
CDR3 protein: CSVDGGRLLGTDTQYF
CDR3 DNA: TGCAGCGTTGATGGGGGCCGCCTCCTGGGTACAGATACGCAGTATTTT

clone size: NA
J gene: TRBJ2-2
D gene: NA
V gene: TRBV5-1
CDR3 protein: CASSLGGPQNTGELFF
CDR3 DNA: TGCGCCAGCAGCTTGGGAGGGCCCCAGAACACCGGGGAGCTGTTTTTT

clone size: NA
J gene: TRBJ2-5
D gene: TRBD1
V gene: TRBV15
CDR3 protein: CATSREGDRGGETQYF
CDR3 DNA: TGTGCCACCAGCAGAGAAGGAGACAGGGGAGGAGAGACCCAGTACTTC

clone size: NA
J gene: TRBJ1-1
D gene: NA
V gene: TRBV21-1
CDR3 protein: CASSTNYQGEAFF
CDR3 DNA: TGTGCCAGCAGCACGAACTACCAGGGGGAAGCTTTCTTT

clone size: few
J gene: TRBJ1-2
D gene: NA
V gene: TRBV7-9
CDR3 protein: CASSPTFGPWGYTF
CDR3 DNA: TGTGCCAGCAGCCCGACCTTTGGGCCTTGGGGCTACACCTTC

clone size: NA
J gene: TRBJ1-5
D gene: NA
V gene: TRBV15
CDR3 protein: CATSRDRVTGISNQPQHF
CDR3 DNA: TGTGCCACCAGCAGAGACCGTGTAACAGGGATAAGCAATCAGCCCCAGCATTTT

clone size: NA
J gene: TRBJ2-1
D gene: TRBD2
V gene: TRBV5-4
CDR3 protein: CASSTGGGGSYNEQFF
CDR3 DNA: TGTGCCAGCAGCACGGGAGGGGGGGGCTCCTACAATGAGCAGTTCTTC